This is a list of T cell receptor beta chains from one sample in a study of T cell responses to AZD1222 COVID-19 vaccine. Here immunoSEQ multiplex PCR was the method, and the copy in TCRdb shows in-frame clones only, minus some. The sample has some 89,000 clones, 70% to 90% seen once. This specimen consisted of peripheral blood, obtained on day 0 of MenACWY control vaccination. Every receptor here comes from an adult in good health. Each CDR3 is given with its conserved first and last residue. The D gene is left open where the match is weak. Not every row has a clone size; where given, it reads once, few, many or a size class.

v_gene,d_gene,abundance,len,j_gene,CDR3nt,CDR3aa
TRBV5-1,TRBD1,-,16,TRBJ1-2,TGCGCCAGCACCCTAAGATGGGAGGGGGCTGGAGATGGCTACACCTTC,CASTLRWEGAGDGYTF
TRBV7-2,-,-,15,TRBJ2-1,TGTGCCAGCAGCCCTCGACGAGGTCCCAACAATGAGCAGTTCTTC,CASSPRRGPNNEQFF
TRBV7-6,-,-,17,TRBJ2-7,TGTGCCAGCAGCTTGGGCCACGGGGCAGAAAGCTCCTACGAGCAGTACTTC,CASSLGHGAESSYEQYF
TRBV5-1,TRBD1,-,14,TRBJ1-2,TGCGCCAGCAGCAAGGGGGACAGGGCGGAGGGCTACACCTTC,CASSKGDRAEGYTF
TRBV28,-,-,12,TRBJ1-2,TGTGCCAGCAGTAACAGGAACTATGGCTACACCTTC,CASSNRNYGYTF
TRBV6-5,-,-,14,TRBJ1-1,TGTGCCAGCAGTCCCTTGGGGGGAAACACTGAAGCTTTCTTT,CASSPLGGNTEAFF
TRBV5-1,-,-,13,TRBJ1-3,TGCGCCAGCACCACGGGGGACGGAAACACCATATATTTT,CASTTGDGNTIYF
TRBV5-1,-,-,13,TRBJ2-7,TGCGCCAGCAGCTTGGCACATTCCTACGAGCAGTACTTC,CASSLAHSYEQYF
TRBV30,-,few,15,TRBJ2-1,TGTGCCTGGAGTGTACATGCAGGCTCACGGAATGAGCAGTTCTTC,CAWSVHAGSRNEQFF
TRBV4-3,-,once,14,TRBJ1-2,TGCGCCAGCAGCCCAGGGGTAGCTAACTATGGCTACACCTTC,CASSPGVANYGYTF
TRBV7-3,-,-,18,TRBJ2-5,TGTGCCAGCAGCTTAACCCCCGACCTGGGACTCCCTCAAGTGACCCAGTACTTC,CASSLTPDLGLPQVTQYF
TRBV5-5,TRBD1,-,15,TRBJ1-2,TGTGCCAGCAGCCAGGCCGGGACAGGGACCTATGGCTACACCTTC,CASSQAGTGTYGYTF
TRBV6-5,-,-,11,TRBJ2-2,TGTGCCAGCAGTTACTGGGGGGAGCTGTTTTTT,CASSYWGELFF
TRBV7-3,TRBD1,-,16,TRBJ2-2,TGTGCCAGCAGTCTTCCCGGAGACAGGGCCACCGGGGAGCTGTTTTTT,CASSLPGDRATGELFF
TRBV19,TRBD1,once,15,TRBJ1-5,TGTGCCAGTAGTCCCGAAGACAGGGGAGCTCAGCCCCAGCATTTT,CASSPEDRGAQPQHF
TRBV2,TRBD1,few,14,TRBJ1-2,TGTGCCAGTCGGGGTGACAGGGGTTGGGGTGGCTACACCTTC,CASRGDRGWGGYTF
TRBV3-1/TRBV3-2,-,-,13,TRBJ2-7,TGTGCCAGCAGTACCTGGGAGACCTACGAGCAGTACTTC,CASSTWETYEQYF
TRBV10-3,TRBD2,-,15,TRBJ2-3,TGTGCCATCAGTGCCTCGAGCGGGGGGAAAGATACGCAGTATTTT,CAISASSGGKDTQYF
TRBV30,-,-,12,TRBJ2-7,TGTGCCTGGAGTAGGACGGGGGACGAGCAGTACTTC,CAWSRTGDEQYF
TRBV6-5,-,once,11,TRBJ1-2,TGTGCCAGCAGGAAAAGGGGGGGCTACACCTTC,CASRKRGGYTF
TRBV28,TRBD1,-,16,TRBJ2-5,TGTGCCAGCAGTTTAGGGGGACAGGGGGCGGGAGAGACCCAGTACTTC,CASSLGGQGAGETQYF
TRBV5-1,TRBD1,-,15,TRBJ1-3,TGCGCCAGCAGTAAACAGGGGGCTAGTGGAAACACCATATATTTT,CASSKQGASGNTIYF
TRBV5-4,TRBD2,few,15,TRBJ2-1,TGTGCCAGCAGCTTGGGGACTAGCGGGTACAATGAGCAGTTCTTC,CASSLGTSGYNEQFF
TRBV7-3,-,-,10,TRBJ2-1,TGTGCCAGCAGCTTCAATGAGCAGTTCTTC,CASSFNEQFF
TRBV2,TRBD1,-,14,TRBJ2-7,TGTGCCAGCACTTCCGGGACAGGGGGCTACGAGCAGTACTTC,CASTSGTGGYEQYF
TRBV20-1,-,-,10,TRBJ1-2,TGCAGTGCTCCACAGAATGGCTACACCTTC,CSAPQNGYTF
TRBV19,-,-,16,TRBJ2-7,TGTGCCAGTAGTCCAGGGGGGGCCCCCTTAGGCTACGAGCAGTACTTC,CASSPGGAPLGYEQYF
TRBV6-2/TRBV6-3,-,once,14,TRBJ2-1,TGTGCCAGCAGTGGCCTCCCGACCTACAATGAGCAGTTCTTC,CASSGLPTYNEQFF
TRBV6-5,-,-,15,TRBJ1-2,TGTGCCAGCAGTTTAAATACTCAGGGTTCGGGGGGCTACACCTTC,CASSLNTQGSGGYTF
TRBV6-2/TRBV6-3,-,few,15,TRBJ2-7,TGTGCCAGCAGTTACTTCCTAGCTTCTTCCTACGAGCAGTACTTC,CASSYFLASSYEQYF
TRBV28,TRBD1,-,16,TRBJ2-2,TGTGCCAGCACCCAGGGGGGACAGGGGAACACCGGGGAGCTGTTTTTT,CASTQGGQGNTGELFF
TRBV24-1,TRBD1,-,14,TRBJ2-7,TGTGCCACCAGTGATCCGGGACAGGGCTACGAGCAGTACTTC,CATSDPGQGYEQYF
TRBV6-5,-,-,14,TRBJ2-1,TGTGCCAGCAGTTACTTAGGAGGAGCCGATGAGCAGTTCTTC,CASSYLGGADEQFF
TRBV6-5,-,-,14,TRBJ1-2,TGTGCCAGCAGTTACTCGTGGACACGCGATGGCTACACCTTC,CASSYSWTRDGYTF
TRBV12-5,-,-,13,TRBJ2-3,TGTGCTAGTGGTCTGGGTGGTTCGGATACGCAGTATTTT,CASGLGGSDTQYF
TRBV30,-,-,13,TRBJ2-7,TGTGCCTGGAGGGGGAGGACCGGAGACGAGCAGTACTTC,CAWRGRTGDEQYF
TRBV27,-,-,15,TRBJ1-6,TGTGCCAGCAGGACAGAGACAGGTCCGGGCTCACCCCTCCACTTT,CASRTETGPGSPLHF
TRBV27,TRBD1,-,13,TRBJ2-7,TGTGCCACCTCCGGGACAGGGGGATACGAGCAGTACTTC,CATSGTGGYEQYF
TRBV5-8,-,once,13,TRBJ2-1,TGTGCCAGCAGTCGCCGATTCGAGGGTGAGCAGTTCTTC,CASSRRFEGEQFF
TRBV6-5,TRBD2,-,14,TRBJ2-3,TGTGCCAGCAGTAAGCGGGAGGGTTCAGATACGCAGTATTTT,CASSKREGSDTQYF
TRBV5-1,TRBD1,-,14,TRBJ2-1,TGCGCCAGCAGCTTGGAGGGGGCAATCAATGAGCAGTTCTTC,CASSLEGAINEQFF
TRBV21-1,-,-,15,TRBJ2-6,TGTGCCAGCAGCACTCGTCTGTCTGGGGCCAACGTCCTGACTTTC,CASSTRLSGANVLTF
TRBV5-1,TRBD2,-,17,TRBJ2-3,TGCGCCAGCAGCTTAGGTGCGACTAGCGGAGGCACAGATACGCAGTATTTT,CASSLGATSGGTDTQYF
TRBV28,TRBD1,-,15,TRBJ1-2,TGTGCCAGCAGTGCCCCCGGGACAGCCGACTATGGCTACACCTTC,CASSAPGTADYGYTF
TRBV19,TRBD1,-,13,TRBJ1-1,TGTGCCAGTAGTATCCCAGGGGGCACTGAAGCTTTCTTT,CASSIPGGTEAFF
TRBV6-2/TRBV6-3,-,-,15,TRBJ1-1,TGTGCCAGCAGTGCGGGACATACCCTAAGGACTGAAGCTTTCTTT,CASSAGHTLRTEAFF
TRBV20-1,-,-,10,TRBJ2-1,TGCAGTGCTAGCCACGGTAGGCAGTTCTTC,CSASHGRQFF
TRBV7-2,TRBD2,-,14,TRBJ2-7,TGTGCCAGCAGCCCCGGGGGAGCGGGACACGAGCAGTACTTC,CASSPGGAGHEQYF
TRBV19,-,-,16,TRBJ1-1,TGTGCCAGTAGTACCCGAGTTGTGTCCCGGGACACTGAAGCTTTCTTT,CASSTRVVSRDTEAFF
TRBV10-2,-,-,16,TRBJ1-6,TGCGCCAGCAGTGGAACAGGGAGCTCCTATAATTCACCCCTCCACTTT,CASSGTGSSYNSPLHF
TRBV19,-,-,14,TRBJ1-1,TGTGCCAGTAGTCCTCGGACATTGAACACTGAAGCTTTCTTT,CASSPRTLNTEAFF
TRBV6-6,-,-,16,TRBJ2-4,TGTGCCAGCAGGGGGGGACTGCCTTCAGCCAAAAACATTCAGTACTTC,CASRGGLPSAKNIQYF
TRBV5-1,-,-,14,TRBJ1-6,TGCGCCAGCAGCTTGGGTTACAGTAATTCACCCCTCCACTTT,CASSLGYSNSPLHF
TRBV19,-,-,18,TRBJ1-4,TGTGCCAGTAGTGCATTGAAGGGGGTGTTTGGCACAGATGAAAAACTGTTTTTT,CASSALKGVFGTDEKLFF
TRBV11-3,TRBD1,-,13,TRBJ1-1,TGTGCCAGCAGCCTAACCGGGACAGGGACTGCTTTCTTT,CASSLTGTGTAFF
TRBV7-8,-,-,16,TRBJ2-3,TGTGCCAGCAGCTTAAGGGAGCGCCTGAACACAGATACGCAGTATTTT,CASSLRERLNTDTQYF
TRBV4-3,-,-,15,TRBJ2-7,TGCGCCAGCAGCCAAGAGTTGTCCGAAGCCTACGAGCAGTACTTC,CASSQELSEAYEQYF
TRBV19,TRBD2,-,14,TRBJ2-1,TGTGCCAGTACCTCCGAGCGGGGGTACAATGAGCAGTTCTTC,CASTSERGYNEQFF
TRBV15,TRBD2,-,15,TRBJ2-7,TGTGCCACCAGCAGAGATCGAGGGACTAGCGGGGGGGCGTACTTC,CATSRDRGTSGGAYF